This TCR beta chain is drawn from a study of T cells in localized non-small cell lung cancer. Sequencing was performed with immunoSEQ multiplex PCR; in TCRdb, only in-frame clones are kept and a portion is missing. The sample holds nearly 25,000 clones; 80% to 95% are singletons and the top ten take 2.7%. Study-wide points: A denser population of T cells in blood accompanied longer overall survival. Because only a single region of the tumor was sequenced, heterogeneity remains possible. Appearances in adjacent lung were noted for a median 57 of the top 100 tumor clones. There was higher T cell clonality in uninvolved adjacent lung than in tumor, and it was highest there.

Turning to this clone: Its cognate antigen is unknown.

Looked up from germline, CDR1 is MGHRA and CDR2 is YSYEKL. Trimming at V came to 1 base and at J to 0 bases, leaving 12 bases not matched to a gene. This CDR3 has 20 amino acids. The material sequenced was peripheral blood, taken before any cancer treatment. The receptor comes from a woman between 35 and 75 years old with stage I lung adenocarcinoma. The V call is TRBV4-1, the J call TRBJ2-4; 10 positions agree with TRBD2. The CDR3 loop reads CASSQGGLAGDRGAKNIQYF. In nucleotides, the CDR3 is TGCGCCAGCAGCCAAGGCGGGCTAGCGGGAGACCGAGGAGCCAAAAACATTCAGTACTTC.